A single sample gave rise to the 17 T cell receptor beta chains below, sequenced in a study of blood T cell repertoires in COVID-19. Profiled with immunoSEQ multiplex PCR; TCRdb holds only in-frame clones, not every one. The table includes over 200,000 clones, roughly four fifths detected once. The specimen sequenced was PBMCs or T cells enriched from blood (not recorded which). Receptors originate from a man aged 60-69 years who had recovered from COVID-19.

The gene calls are TRBV5-1 and TRBJ1-2; 12 nucleotides agree with TRBD1. This CDR3 has 16 residues. Trimming took 3 bases from V and 8 from J; bases not matched to a gene: 11. Looked up from germline, CDR1 is SGHRS and CDR2 is YFSETQ. This chain's CDR3 is CASSWSPGQGAQGYTF. The CDR3 bases are TGCGCCAGCAGCTGGAGCCCGGGACAGGGGGCGCAGGGCTACACCTTC.

This chain links TRBV7-9 with TRBJ1-2, with D perhaps matching TRBD1 (5 bases). CDR3 length equals 14 residues. Germline values: CDR1 SEHNR, CDR2 FQNEAQ (reference sequence). Trimming cost V 7 bases and J 2 bases, with 14 bases left between them. The CDR3 DNA reads TGTGCCAGCACGCGGGGGAAAGAAAACTATGGCTACACCTTC. Residues: CASTRGKENYGYTF.

This chain joins TRBV2 and TRBJ1-2; D may be TRBD1 (5 bases). CDR1 and CDR2 from the germline V gene are SNHLY and FYNNEI. V was clipped by 4 bases and J by 5 bases, with 14 bases between them. The CDR3 covers 14 residues. The CDR3: CASSGGATKYGYTF. The CDR3 DNA follows: TGTGCCAGCAGTGGTGGGGCGACGAAGTATGGCTACACCTTC.

The V and J genes are TRBV7-2 and TRBJ2-5; TRBD2 agrees at 7 bases. V trimming: 4 bases; J trimming: 1 base; junction bases outside the gene matches: 6. CDR3 length: 15 residues. Germline CDR1 reads SGHTA; CDR2 reads FQGNSA. DNA of the CDR3: TGTGCCAGCAGCTCCCAACGGACTAGCCAAGAGACCCAGTACTTC. This encodes CASSSQRTSQETQYF.

V and J are TRBV30 and TRBJ1-2; D is unresolved. V was pared by 2 bases and J by 2 bases, with 12 bases between. CDR1 GTSNPN and CDR2 SVGIG come from the germline V gene (reference sequence). The CDR3 sequence is 14 residues long. The CDR3 DNA is TGTGCCTGGAGTATAGGACGGGAGAACTATGGCTACACCTTC. Its protein is CAWSIGRENYGYTF.

This clone is termed medium-sized. The rearrangement joins TRBV4-1 to TRBJ1-6, with no clear D. Trimming removed 0 bases at V and 10 bases at J, with 10 bases between. This CDR3 contains 14 residues. CDR1 is MGHRA, CDR2 YSYEKL, per germline. The DNA of the CDR3 is TGCGCCAGCAGCCAAGAACACCTCGGGTCACCCCTCCACTTT. Its protein product is CASSQEHLGSPLHF.

The chain joins TRBV7-8 to TRBJ1-1; no firm D call. This CDR3 has 13 amino acids. From germline, CDR1 is SGHVS and CDR2 FQNEAQ. V was cut by 2 bases and J by 3 bases, with 7 bases left in between. For the CDR3, the DNA is TGTGCCAGCAGCTTACGCCGGGACACTGAAGCTTTCTTT. Its translation: CASSLRRDTEAFF. The full variable domain, its missing parts supplied by reference TRBV7-8 and TRBJ1-1, is GAGVSQSPRYKVAKRGQDVALRCDPISGHVSLFWYQQALGQGPEFLTYFQNEAQLDKSGLPSDRFFAERPEGSVSTLKIQRTQQEDSAVYLCASSLRRDTEAFFGQGTRLTVV.

The V and J genes are TRBV9 and TRBJ2-3, with 8 bases matching TRBD2. CDR1 and CDR2 (germline): SGDLS, YYNGEE. The CDR3 is 14 residues long. J lost 8 bases, V lost 4 bases, and 9 bases had no gene match. In DNA, the CDR3 is TGTGCCAGCAGCTTTAGCGGGGAGCGGGGTACGCAGTATTTT. It specifies CASSFSGERGTQYF.

The chain links TRBV7-9 to TRBJ2-7, with 7 bases fitting TRBD1. V gave up 6 bases and J gave up 0 bases; unmatched junction bases: 5. This CDR3 region has 14 residues. The germline V gene encodes CDR1 SEHNR and CDR2 FQNEAQ (reference sequence). DNA of the CDR3: TGTGCCAGCAGTCAACCAGGGGGCTCCTACGAGCAGTACTTC. As protein: CASSQPGGSYEQYF.

This chain joins TRBV7-2 and TRBJ2-1; TRBD1 matches at 7 bases. Trimming removed 3 bases from V and 9 bases from J; junction bases left unmatched: 5. The germline CDR1 and CDR2 sequences are SGHTA and FQGNSA. The CDR3 has 13 amino acids. CDR3 residues: CASSLKGGGEQFF. CDR3 DNA: TGTGCCAGCAGCTTGAAAGGGGGCGGTGAGCAGTTCTTC.

This CDR3 is CASKTGSREQYF. The CDR3 DNA follows: TGTGCCAGCAAGACAGGGTCGCGCGAGCAGTACTTC. This chain uses TRBV27 with TRBJ2-7, with 7 bases identical to TRBD1. Germline values: CDR1 MNHEY, CDR2 SMNVEV (reference sequence). J was trimmed by 6 bases and V by 7 bases; bases with no gene match: 6. The CDR3 contains 12 residues.

Note on this clone: This CDR3 is also generated by other DNA sequences in the sample. The chain links TRBV18 to TRBJ2-7, with 7 bases matching TRBD2. Looked up from germline, CDR1 is KGHSH and CDR2 is LQKENI. Trimming took 3 bases from V and 3 from J; bases not matched to a gene: 2. This CDR3 contains 13 residues. CDR3 nucleotides: TGTGCCAGCTCACCTTCGGGGGGCTACGAGCAGTACTTC. It codes for CASSPSGGYEQYF.

The rearrangement uses TRBV4-2 and TRBJ2-5, with a weak D call TRBD2 (5 bases). Trimming took 0 bases from V and 4 from J, leaving 9 bases between them. This CDR3 is built from 14 residues. Germline V gene sequence: CDR1 LGHNA, CDR2 YNFKEQ. As DNA, the CDR3 is TGTGCCAGCAGCCAAGAAGTTCGGGGAGAGACCCAGTACTTC. This translates into CASSQEVRGETQYF.

The chain joins TRBV10-3 to TRBJ1-2; 7 bases are a match to TRBD1. CDR1 and CDR2 (germline): ENHRY, SYGVKD. V lost 10 bases, J lost 3 bases, and 8 bases stayed unmatched. This CDR3 region has 13 residues. This CDR3 reads CATTPDRDYGYTF. Written as DNA, the CDR3 is TGTGCCACCACCCCCGACAGGGACTATGGCTACACCTTC.

This clone was detected a few times. The chain combines TRBV4-2 with TRBJ2-2; the match to TRBD2 covers 10 bases. V gave up 4 bases and J gave up 2 bases; unmatched junction bases: 7. The CDR3 is 17 amino acids. The germline V gene encodes CDR1 LGHNA and CDR2 YNFKEQ. CDR3 nucleotides: TGTGCCAGCAGCCTCCTTCTAGCGGGGGATAACACCGGGGAGCTGTTTTTT. This encodes CASSLLLAGDNTGELFF.

The chain has TRBV3-1 (or the pseudogene TRBV3-2) and TRBJ2-5; tentatively, D is TRBD2 (6 bases). This CDR3 region has 14 residues. The V end lost 0 bases, the J end lost 4 bases, and 9 bases lay between the germline ends. CDR1 and CDR2 from the germline V gene are LGHDT and YNNKEL (reference sequence). CDR3 nucleotide sequence: TGTGCCAGCAGCCAAGATGTGGGGGGAGAGACCCAGTACTTC. It is translated as CASSQDVGGETQYF.

The chain links TRBV5-1 to TRBJ2-1; 8 nucleotides line up with TRBD2. Germline V gene sequence: CDR1 SGHRS, CDR2 YFSETQ. The junction had 11 bases not matched to a gene; V was cut back by 4 bases and J by 8 bases. The length of the CDR3 is 15 residues. CDR3: CASSPGGRGMDEQFF. The CDR3 DNA is TGCGCCAGCAGCCCGGGGGGGCGGGGGATGGATGAGCAGTTCTTC. The full variable domain, rest sourced from reference TRBV5-1 and TRBJ2-1, is KAGVTQTPRYLIKTRGQQVTLSCSPISGHRSVSWYQQTPGQGLQFLFEYFSETQRNKGNFPGRFSGRQFSNSRSEMNVSTLELGDSALYLCASSPGGRGMDEQFFGPGTRLTVL.